The clone carrying this T cell receptor (beta chain) was seen only a few times. This specimen comes from a study of early T cells in non-severe SARS-CoV-2 infection. Attached unique molecular identifiers marked individual cDNA molecules. TCRdb analysed the 5' RACE reads with MiXCR anew, one entry per CDR3 protein. The sample consists of about 77,000 distinct CDR3 sequences, about a sixth of them appearing once. The sequence was obtained from an adult who was a healthcare worker with PCR-confirmed SARS-CoV-2 infection or an uninfected control (not recorded which). Sequencing was performed on whole blood.

CDR3 protein: CSVLTSSPETQYF. The CDR3 region has the DNA TGCAGCGTTTTGACCTCCTCACCCGAGACCCAGTACTTC. The chain recombines TRBV29-1 with TRBJ2-5, with D unresolved. CDR1 is SQVTM, CDR2 ANQGSEA, per germline. V was cut by 5 bases and J by 5 bases, with 15 bases left in between. This CDR3 has 13 residues.